What follows describes a single T cell receptor (beta chain). Its antigen is still unknown. This sample is part of a study of PD-L1 blockade in urothelial cancer. Turning to the study itself: Bladder-origin urothelial cancer in males described about 90% of the roughly 30 patients. Patients' prior chemotherapy regimens numbered 0 to 3.

Study-level findings and limits: Patients with durable benefit had greater blood expansion of tumor-associated TCR clones 3 weeks into treatment.

Noted time point: pretreatment peripheral blood. Germline CDR1 and CDR2: MDHEN and SYDVKM. The ends lost 7 bases at V and 4 bases at J; junction bases unmatched: 10. This CDR3 has 15 residues. Spike-ins of synthetic TCR analog templates went into each PCR. Clones were read by immunoSEQ multiplex PCR, and TCRdb kept only the in-frame ones, dropping some. The sample carries roughly 52,000 clones, more than 65% recorded once. The sequenced sample was PBMCs, obtained around atezolizumab (anti-PD-L1) treatment. The V call is TRBV28, the J call TRBJ1-2; 9 bases are shared with TRBD1. The TCR was taken from a man in his sixties or seventies with urothelial cancer. CDR3 in DNA: TGTGCCAGCATGGATGGACAGGGGTCCATCTATGGCTACACCTTC. Amino acid sequence: CASMDGQGSIYGYTF.